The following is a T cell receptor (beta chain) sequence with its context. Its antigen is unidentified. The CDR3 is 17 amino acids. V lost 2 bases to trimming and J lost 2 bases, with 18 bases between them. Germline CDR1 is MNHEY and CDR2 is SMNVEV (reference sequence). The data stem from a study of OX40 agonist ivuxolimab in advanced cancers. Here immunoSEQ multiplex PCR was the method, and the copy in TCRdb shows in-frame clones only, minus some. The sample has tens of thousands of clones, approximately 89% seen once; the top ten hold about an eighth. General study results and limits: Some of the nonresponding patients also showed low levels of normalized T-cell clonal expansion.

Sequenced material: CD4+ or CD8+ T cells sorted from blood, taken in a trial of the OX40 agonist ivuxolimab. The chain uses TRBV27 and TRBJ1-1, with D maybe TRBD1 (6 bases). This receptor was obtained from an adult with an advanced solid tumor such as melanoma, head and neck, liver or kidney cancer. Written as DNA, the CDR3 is TGTGCCAGCAGTTTAGTACGGGGGCAGATTTTCAACACTGAAGCTTTCTTT. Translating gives CASSLVRGQIFNTEAFF.